This T cell receptor (beta chain) was recorded in a study of memory CD4+ T cells and cytomegalovirus serostatus. Study at large: This sample comes from healthy Belgian adults, about 10 CMV seropositive, 24 seronegative.

The sort gate was single viable CD3+CD4+CD8-CD45RO+ cells for memory CD4+ T cells. Serum IgG to CMV pp150, pp28, p38 and p52 defined serostatus. TCRdb's copy holds only in-frame clones and misses some; the assay was immunoSEQ multiplex PCR. The sample has about 44,000 clones, 70% to 80% seen once; the top ten hold 0.95% to 1.3%. This clone was counted between two and nine times. The antigen is unknown. V was trimmed by 3 bases and J by 10 bases, leaving 16 bases between them. The length of the CDR3 is 13 residues. Germline lookup yields CDR1 SGDLS and CDR2 YYNGEE. Study observations and caveats: CD4+ memory repertoires contained about 40% of the roughly 150 reported CMV TCRbeta sequences. CMV serostatus prediction reached median AUC about 0.96, or 0.93 with US-trained model.

The receptor was derived from an adult in good health and CMV-seronegative. Sequencing input: memory CD4+ T cells from blood. This chain joins TRBV9 and TRBJ1-1; a possible D gene is TRBD1 (5 bases). For the CDR3, the DNA is TGTGCCAGCAGCGAAAGCGGGGGTAATAGAGCTTTCTTT. Encoded protein: CASSESGGNRAFF.